One and the same sample provided the 2 T cell receptor beta chains below, sequenced in a study of blood T cell repertoires in COVID-19. The data were produced by immunoSEQ multiplex PCR, yet TCRdb's version contains in-frame clones alone and is incomplete. The sample includes about 160,000 clones, around 84% of them seen just once. The sequenced material came from PBMCs or T cells enriched from blood (not recorded which). These receptors all come from a woman aged 45-60 years who had recovered from COVID-19.

The chain links TRBV18 to TRBJ1-6, with TRBD1 matching over 9 bases. V lost 3 bases, J lost 7 bases, and 1 base stayed unmatched. The CDR3 extends over 14 amino acids. The germline gives CDR1 KGHSH, CDR2 LQKENI. DNA for the CDR3: TGTGCCAGCTCACCCGACAGGGGGAATTCACCCCTCCACTTT. This translates into CASSPDRGNSPLHF.

The chain links TRBV19 to TRBJ2-7, with D perhaps matching TRBD1 (6 bases). Trimming shortened V by 10 bases and J by 0 bases, and 13 bases separated the two germline ends. The CDR3 extends over 13 amino acids. Germline-derived CDR1 and CDR2 are LNHDA and SQIVND (reference sequence). The CDR3 protein is CATMGANSYEQYF. The CDR3 DNA reads as TGTGCCACCATGGGGGCCAACTCCTACGAGCAGTACTTC.